This TCR beta chain is from a study of T-cell reconstitution after alpha-beta-depleted transplantation in children. The authors prepared the TCRbeta library with unique molecular identifiers. Each CDR3 protein gets one entry after TCRdb re-called the PCR reads with MiXCR. This sample has approximately 980,000 distinct CDR3 sequences, with roughly 31% found just once. The sequence was obtained from a boy younger than two who had a stem cell transplant for SCID, so the T cells may come from the graft donor. The sample consisted of PBMCs, mostly from graft donor cells, taken 360 days after TCRalphabeta/CD19-depleted stem cell transplant.

Here the CDR3 DNA reads TGTGCCAGCAGCTCTCAAGCGATTGACAGAACCTACGAGCAGTACTTC. Its protein product is CASSSQAIDRTYEQYF. V and J are TRBV7-2 and TRBJ2-7, with D possibly matching TRBD1 (5 bases). Germline lookup yields CDR1 SGHTA and CDR2 FQGNSA. The CDR3 is 16 residues long. V lost 4 bases to trimming and J lost 2 bases, with 18 bases between them.